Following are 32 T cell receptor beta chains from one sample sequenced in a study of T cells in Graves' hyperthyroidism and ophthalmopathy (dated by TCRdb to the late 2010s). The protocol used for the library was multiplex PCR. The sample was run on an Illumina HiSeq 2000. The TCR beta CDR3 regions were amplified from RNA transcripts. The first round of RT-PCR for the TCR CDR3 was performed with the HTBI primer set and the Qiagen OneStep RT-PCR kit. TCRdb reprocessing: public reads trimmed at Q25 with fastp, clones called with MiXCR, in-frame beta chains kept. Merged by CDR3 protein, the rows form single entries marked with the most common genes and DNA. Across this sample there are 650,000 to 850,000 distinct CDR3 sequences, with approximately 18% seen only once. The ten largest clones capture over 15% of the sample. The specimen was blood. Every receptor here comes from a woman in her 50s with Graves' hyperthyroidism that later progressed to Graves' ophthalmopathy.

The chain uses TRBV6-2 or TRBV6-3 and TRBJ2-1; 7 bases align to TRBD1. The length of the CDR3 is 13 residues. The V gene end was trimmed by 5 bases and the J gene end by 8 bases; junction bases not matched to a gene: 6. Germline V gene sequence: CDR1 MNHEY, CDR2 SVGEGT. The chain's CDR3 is CASSQDRLHEQFF. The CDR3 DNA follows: TGTGCCAGCAGTCAGGACAGGCTCCATGAGCAGTTCTTC.

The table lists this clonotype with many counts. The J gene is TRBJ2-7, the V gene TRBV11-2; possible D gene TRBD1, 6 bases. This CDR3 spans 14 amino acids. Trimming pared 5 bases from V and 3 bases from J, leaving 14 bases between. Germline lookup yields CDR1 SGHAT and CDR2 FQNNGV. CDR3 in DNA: TGTGCCAGCAGCCCCGGACAGTCCTACTACGAGCAGTACTTC. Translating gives CASSPGQSYYEQYF.

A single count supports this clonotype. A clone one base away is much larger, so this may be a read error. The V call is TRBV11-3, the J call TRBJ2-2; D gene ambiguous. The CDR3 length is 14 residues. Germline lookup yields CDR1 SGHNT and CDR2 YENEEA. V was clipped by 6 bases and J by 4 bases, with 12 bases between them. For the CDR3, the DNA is TGTGCCAGCAGGGCCCAGGAAAGCACCGGGGAGCTGTTTTTT. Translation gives CASRAQESTGELFF.

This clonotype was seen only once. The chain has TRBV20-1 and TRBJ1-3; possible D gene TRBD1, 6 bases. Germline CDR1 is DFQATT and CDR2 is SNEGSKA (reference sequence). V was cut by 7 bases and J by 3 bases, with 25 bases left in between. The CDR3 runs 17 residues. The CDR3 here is CSVGRVPRQACGNTIYF. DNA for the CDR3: TGCAGTGTAGGACGGGTTCCCCGACAGGCCTGTGGAAACACCATATATTTT.

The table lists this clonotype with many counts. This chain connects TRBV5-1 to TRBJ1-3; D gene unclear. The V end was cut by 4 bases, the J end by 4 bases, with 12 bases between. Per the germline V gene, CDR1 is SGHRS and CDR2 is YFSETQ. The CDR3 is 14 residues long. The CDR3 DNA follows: TGCGCCAGCAGCCCAAGGTTATCCGGAAACACCATATATTTT. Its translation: CASSPRLSGNTIYF.

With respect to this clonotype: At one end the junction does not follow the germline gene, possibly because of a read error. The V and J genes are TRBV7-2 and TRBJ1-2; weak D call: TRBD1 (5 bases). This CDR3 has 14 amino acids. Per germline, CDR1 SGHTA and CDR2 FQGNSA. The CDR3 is CASGLAGTYYGYTF. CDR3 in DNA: TGTGCCAGCGGCTTAGCTGGGACCTACTATGGCTACACCTTC.

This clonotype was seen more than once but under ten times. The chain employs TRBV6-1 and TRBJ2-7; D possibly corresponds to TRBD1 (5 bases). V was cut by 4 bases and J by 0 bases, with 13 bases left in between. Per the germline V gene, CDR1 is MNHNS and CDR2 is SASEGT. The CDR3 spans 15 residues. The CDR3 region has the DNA TGTGCCAGCAGTGCAGGCAGGGTACCCTCCTACGAGCAGTACTTC. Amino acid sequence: CASSAGRVPSYEQYF.

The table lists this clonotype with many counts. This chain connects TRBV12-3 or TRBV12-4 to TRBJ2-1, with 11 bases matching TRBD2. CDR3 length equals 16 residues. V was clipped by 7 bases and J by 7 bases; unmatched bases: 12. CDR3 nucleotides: TGTGCCAGCACCTCAGGATTAGCGGGGGGGTCAAATGAGCAGTTCTTC. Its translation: CASTSGLAGGSNEQFF.

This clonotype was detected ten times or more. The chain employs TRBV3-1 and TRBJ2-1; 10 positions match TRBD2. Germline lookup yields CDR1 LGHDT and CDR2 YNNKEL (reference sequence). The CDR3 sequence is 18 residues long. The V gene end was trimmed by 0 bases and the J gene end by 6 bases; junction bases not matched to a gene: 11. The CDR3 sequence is CASSQDLPGTSDFNEQFF. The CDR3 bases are TGTGCCAGCAGCCAAGATCTACCCGGGACTAGCGATTTCAATGAGCAGTTCTTC.

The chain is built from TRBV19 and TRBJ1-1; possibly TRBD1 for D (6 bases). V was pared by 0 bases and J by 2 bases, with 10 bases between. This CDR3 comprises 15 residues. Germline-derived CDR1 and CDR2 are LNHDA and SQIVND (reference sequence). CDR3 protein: CASSIETGDNTEAFF. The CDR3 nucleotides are TGTGCCAGTAGTATAGAGACAGGCGATAACACTGAAGCTTTCTTT.

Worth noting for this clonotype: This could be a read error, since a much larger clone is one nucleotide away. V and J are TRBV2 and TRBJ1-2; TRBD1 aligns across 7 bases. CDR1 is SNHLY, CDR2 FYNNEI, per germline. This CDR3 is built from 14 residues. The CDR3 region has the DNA TGTGCCAGCAGGGAAGACAGGGTCAACTATGACTACACCTTC. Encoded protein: CASREDRVNYDYTF.

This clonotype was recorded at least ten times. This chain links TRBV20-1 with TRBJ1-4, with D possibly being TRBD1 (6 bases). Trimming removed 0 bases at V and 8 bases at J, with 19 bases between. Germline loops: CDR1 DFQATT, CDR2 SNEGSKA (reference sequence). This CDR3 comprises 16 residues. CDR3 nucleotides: TGCAGTGCTAGAGAAGAGGGCAGGGGAGCGGGGGAAAAACTGTTTTTT. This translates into CSAREEGRGAGEKLFF.

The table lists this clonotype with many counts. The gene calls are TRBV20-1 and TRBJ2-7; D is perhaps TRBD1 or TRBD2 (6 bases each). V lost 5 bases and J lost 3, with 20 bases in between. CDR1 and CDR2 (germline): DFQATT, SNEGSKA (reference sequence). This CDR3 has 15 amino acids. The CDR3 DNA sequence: TGCAGTGCTGGCCTGATCGGAGGGGGATTCTACGAGCAGTACTTC. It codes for CSAGLIGGGFYEQYF.

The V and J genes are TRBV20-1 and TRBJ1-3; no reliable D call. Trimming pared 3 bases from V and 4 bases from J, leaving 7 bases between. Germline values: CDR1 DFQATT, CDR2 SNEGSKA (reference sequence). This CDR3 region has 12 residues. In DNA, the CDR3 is TGCAGTGCTAGTCCACGGGGAAACACCATATATTTT. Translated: CSASPRGNTIYF.

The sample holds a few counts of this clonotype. CDR3 DNA: TGCGCCAGCAGCCAGAATACCCCTATAGGCTACACCTTC. Encoded protein: CASSQNTPIGYTF. This chain connects TRBV5-1 to TRBJ1-2; no reliable D call. From germline, CDR1 is SGHRS and CDR2 YFSETQ. The CDR3 is 13 residues long. With 4 bases removed from V and 8 bases from J, the gap between germline ends came to 15 bases.

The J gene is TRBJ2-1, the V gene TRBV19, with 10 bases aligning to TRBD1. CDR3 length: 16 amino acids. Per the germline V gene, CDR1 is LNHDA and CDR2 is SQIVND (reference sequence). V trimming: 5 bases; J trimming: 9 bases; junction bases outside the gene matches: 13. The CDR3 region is CASSSPGQGDNSEQFF. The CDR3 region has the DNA TGTGCCAGTAGTTCACCCGGACAGGGGGATAACAGTGAGCAGTTCTTC.

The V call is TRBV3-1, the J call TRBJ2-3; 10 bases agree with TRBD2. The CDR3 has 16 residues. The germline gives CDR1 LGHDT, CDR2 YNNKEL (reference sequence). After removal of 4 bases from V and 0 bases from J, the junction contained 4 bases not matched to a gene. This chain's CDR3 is CASSRRTSGSTDTQYF. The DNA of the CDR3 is TGTGCCAGCAGCCGACGGACTAGCGGAAGCACAGATACGCAGTATTTT.

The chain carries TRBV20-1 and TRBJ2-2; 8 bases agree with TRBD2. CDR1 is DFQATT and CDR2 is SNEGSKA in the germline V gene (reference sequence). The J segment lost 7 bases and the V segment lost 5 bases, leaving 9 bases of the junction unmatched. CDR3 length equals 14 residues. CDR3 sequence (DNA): TGCAGTGCTCCGGGACTAGGGGTCGGCGGGGAGCTGTTTTTT. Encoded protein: CSAPGLGVGGELFF.

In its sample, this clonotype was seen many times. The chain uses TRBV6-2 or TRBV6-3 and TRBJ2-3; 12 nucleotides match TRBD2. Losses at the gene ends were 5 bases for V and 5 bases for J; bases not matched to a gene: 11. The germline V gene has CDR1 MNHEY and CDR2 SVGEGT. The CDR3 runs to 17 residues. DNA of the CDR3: TGTGCCAGCAGTAATCATCGACTAGCGGGGGTCCAAGATACGCAGTATTTT. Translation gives CASSNHRLAGVQDTQYF.

Here the CDR3 DNA reads TGTGCCAGCAGCCAAGGTGTAGGACAGGGAGGTCGTGGCTACACCTTC. It encodes CASSQGVGQGGRGYTF. The chain joins TRBV14 to TRBJ1-2, with 8 bases aligning to TRBD1. The junction had 11 bases not matched to a gene; V was cut back by 1 base and J by 7 bases. CDR1 is SGHDN and CDR2 is FVKESK in the germline V gene. There are 16 residues in the CDR3.

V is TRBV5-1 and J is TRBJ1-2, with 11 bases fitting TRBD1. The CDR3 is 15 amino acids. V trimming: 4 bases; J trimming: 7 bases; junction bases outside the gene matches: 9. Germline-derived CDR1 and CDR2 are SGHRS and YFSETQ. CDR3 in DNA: TGCGCCAGCAGCGCAGACCCGGGGACAGGGGGTGGCTACACCTTC. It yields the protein CASSADPGTGGGYTF. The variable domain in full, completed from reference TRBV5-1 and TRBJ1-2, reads KAGVTQTPRYLIKTRGQQVTLSCSPISGHRSVSWYQQTPGQGLQFLFEYFSETQRNKGNFPGRFSGRQFSNSRSEMNVSTLELGDSALYLCASSADPGTGGGYTFGSGTRLTVV.

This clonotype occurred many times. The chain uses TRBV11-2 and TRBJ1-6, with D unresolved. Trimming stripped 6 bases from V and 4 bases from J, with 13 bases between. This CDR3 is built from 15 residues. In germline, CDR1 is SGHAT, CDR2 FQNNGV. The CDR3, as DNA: TGTGCCAGCAGGGACGTAGGTTCTTATAATTCACCCCTCCACTTT. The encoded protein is CASRDVGSYNSPLHF. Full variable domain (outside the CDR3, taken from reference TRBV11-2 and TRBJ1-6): EAGVAQSPRYKIIEKRQSVAFWCNPISGHATLYWYQQILGQGPKLLIQFQNNGVVDDSQLPKDRFSAERLKGVDSTLKIQPAKLEDSAVYLCASRDVGSYNSPLHFGNGTRLTVT.

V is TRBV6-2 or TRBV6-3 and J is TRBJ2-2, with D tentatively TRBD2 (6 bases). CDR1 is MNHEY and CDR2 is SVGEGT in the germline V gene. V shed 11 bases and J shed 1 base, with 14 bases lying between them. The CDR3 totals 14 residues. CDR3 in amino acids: CAGRQGRNTGELFF. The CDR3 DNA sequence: TGTGCCGGGAGGCAAGGCAGGAACACCGGGGAGCTGTTTTTT.

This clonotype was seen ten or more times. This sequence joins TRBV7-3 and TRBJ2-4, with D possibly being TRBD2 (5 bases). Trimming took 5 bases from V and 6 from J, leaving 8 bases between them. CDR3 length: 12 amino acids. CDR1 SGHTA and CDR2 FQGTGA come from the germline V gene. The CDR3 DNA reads TGTGCCAGCAGCGCCGAGGGAAACATTCAGTACTTC. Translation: CASSAEGNIQYF.

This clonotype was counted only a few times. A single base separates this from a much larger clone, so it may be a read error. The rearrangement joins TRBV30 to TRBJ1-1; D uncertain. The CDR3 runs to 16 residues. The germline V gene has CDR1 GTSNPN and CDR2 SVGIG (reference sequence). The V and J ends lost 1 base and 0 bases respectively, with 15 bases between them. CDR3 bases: TGTGCCTGGAGTGGACCCGTTGGCCGCCTGAACACTGAAGCTTTCTTT. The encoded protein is CAWSGPVGRLNTEAFF. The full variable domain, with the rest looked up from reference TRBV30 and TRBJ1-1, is SQTIHQWPATLVQPVGSPLSLECTVEGTSNPNLYWYRQAAGRGLQLLFYSVGIGQISSEVPQNLSASRPQDRQFILSSKKLLLSDSGFYLCAWSGPVGRLNTEAFFGQGTRLTVV.

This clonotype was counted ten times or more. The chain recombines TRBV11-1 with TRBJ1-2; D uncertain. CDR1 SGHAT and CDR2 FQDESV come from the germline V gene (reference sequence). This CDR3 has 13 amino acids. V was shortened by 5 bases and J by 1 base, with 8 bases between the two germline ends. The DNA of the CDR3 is TGTGCCAGCAGCAAGTCGCTTAACTATGGCTACACCTTC. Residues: CASSKSLNYGYTF.

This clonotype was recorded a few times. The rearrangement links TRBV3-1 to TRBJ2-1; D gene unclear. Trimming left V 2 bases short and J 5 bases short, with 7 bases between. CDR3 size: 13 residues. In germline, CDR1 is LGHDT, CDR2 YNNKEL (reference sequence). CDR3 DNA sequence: TGTGCCAGCAGCCAACGCGCCAACAATGAGCAGTTCTTC. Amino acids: CASSQRANNEQFF.

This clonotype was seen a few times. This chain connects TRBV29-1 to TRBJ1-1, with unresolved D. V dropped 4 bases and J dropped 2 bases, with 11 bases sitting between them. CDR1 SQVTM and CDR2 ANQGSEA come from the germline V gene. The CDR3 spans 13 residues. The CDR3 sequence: CSVGGPSNTEAFF. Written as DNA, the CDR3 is TGCAGCGTTGGAGGACCCAGTAACACTGAAGCTTTCTTT.

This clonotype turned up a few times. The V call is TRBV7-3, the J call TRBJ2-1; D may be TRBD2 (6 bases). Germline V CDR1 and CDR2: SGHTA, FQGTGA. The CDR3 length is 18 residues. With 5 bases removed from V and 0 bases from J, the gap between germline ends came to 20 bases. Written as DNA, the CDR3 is TGTGCCAGCAGCCCCGAACCGGGACTCAAAAGCTCCTACAATGAGCAGTTCTTC. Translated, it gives CASSPEPGLKSSYNEQFF.

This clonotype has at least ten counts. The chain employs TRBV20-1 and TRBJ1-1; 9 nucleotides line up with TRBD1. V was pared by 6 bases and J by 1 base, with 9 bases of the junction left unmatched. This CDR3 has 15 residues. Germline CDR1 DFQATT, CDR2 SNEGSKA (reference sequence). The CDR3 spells CSAKGTGQPNTEAFF. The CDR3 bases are TGCAGTGCGAAGGGGACAGGGCAACCGAACACTGAAGCTTTCTTT.

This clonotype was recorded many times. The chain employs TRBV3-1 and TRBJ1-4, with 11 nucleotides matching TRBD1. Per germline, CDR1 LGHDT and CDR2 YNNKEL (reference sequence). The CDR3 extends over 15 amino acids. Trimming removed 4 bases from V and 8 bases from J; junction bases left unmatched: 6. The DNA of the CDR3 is TGTGCCAGCAGCCCTCCGGGACAGGGGGGAGAAAAACTGTTTTTT. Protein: CASSPPGQGGEKLFF.

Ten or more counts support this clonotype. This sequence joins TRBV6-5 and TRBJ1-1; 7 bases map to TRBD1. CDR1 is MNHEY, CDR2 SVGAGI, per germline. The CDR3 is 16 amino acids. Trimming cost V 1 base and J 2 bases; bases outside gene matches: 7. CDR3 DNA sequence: TGTGCCAGCAGTTACTTCCAGGGGGGAGGAAACACTGAAGCTTTCTTT. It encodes CASSYFQGGGNTEAFF.